What follows describes a single T cell receptor (beta chain). Its antigen is unidentified. CDR1 LNHDA and CDR2 SQIVND come from the germline V gene (reference sequence). V lost 1 base and J lost 5; bases outside the gene matches: 8. This CDR3 has 17 residues. The sample is drawn from a study of beta chain features in type 1 diabetes. Study-level results: When Type 1 diabetes patients were examined, their TCRB CDR3s proved moderately but significantly shorter in all four CD4+ subsets. PCR might preferentially amplify shorter templates, equally in patients and controls. Sampled from patients, naive, central memory and Treg TCRB repertoires appeared more similar than those sampled from healthy donors.

Investigators reverse transcribed all isolated RNA, so they sequenced expressed TCRB transcripts. Using immunoSEQ multiplex PCR, the repertoire was profiled, and TCRdb retains in-frame clones only, with some absent. The data show a few hundred thousand clones, 24% seen once. The TCR was taken from a woman aged 30 to 39 with type 1 diabetes. The V call is TRBV19, the J call TRBJ2-2; 9 bases are a match to TRBD2. Input material: naive CD4+ T cells from blood. The CDR3 DNA follows: TGTGCCAGTAGTATAGCGAGGCGGGAGGGCCGTACCGGGGAGCTGTTTTTT. Its protein is CASSIARREGRTGELFF. The whole variable domain, filled in from reference TRBV19 and TRBJ2-2, reads DGGITQSPKYLFRKEGQNVTLSCEQNLNHDAMYWYRQDPGQGLRLIYYSQIVNDFQKGDIAEGYSVSREKKESFPLTVTSAQKNPTAFYLCASSIARREGRTGELFFGEGSRLTVL.